The 14 T cell receptor beta chains below all came from one sample that was sequenced in a study of OX40 agonist ivuxolimab in advanced cancers. Preparation of the library involved the immunoSEQ multiplex PCR assay. Held by TCRdb, this immuneACCESS table contains in-frame sequences only and omits some clones. Under half of the omission traces to an unresolved V gene where checked; the cause of the rest is unknown. For this sample the table gives 30,000 to 40,000 clones, of which 82% were detected only once. 20% to 30% of the sample rests with the top ten. Sequenced here: CD4+ or CD8+ T cells sorted from blood, sampled in a trial of the OX40 agonist ivuxolimab. Every receptor here comes from an adult with an advanced solid tumor such as melanoma, head and neck, liver or kidney cancer.

CDR3 amino acids: CASGLGVKGWETQYF. CDR3 DNA sequence: TGTGCTAGTGGTTTGGGGGTGAAGGGGTGGGAGACCCAGTACTTC. J is TRBJ2-5 and V is TRBV12-5; maybe TRBD1 (5 bases). Trimming shortened V by 1 base and J by 5 bases, and 14 bases separated the two germline ends. The CDR3 contains 15 residues. Germline-derived CDR1 and CDR2 are LGHNT and FRNRAP.

The rearrangement links TRBV5-4 to TRBJ1-5; D might be TRBD1 (5 bases). The germline CDR1 and CDR2 sequences are SGHNT and YYREEE (reference sequence). Trimming shortened V by 2 bases and J by 7 bases, and 10 bases separated the two germline ends. The CDR3 covers 13 residues. CDR3 sequence (DNA): TGTGCCAGCAGCTTTGGGGGGAACCAGCCCCAGCATTTT. It translates to CASSFGGNQPQHF.

The rearrangement joins TRBV27 to TRBJ1-5, with 8 nucleotides matching TRBD1. The CDR3 spans 13 residues. Per germline, CDR1 MNHEY and CDR2 SMNVEV (reference sequence). With V trimmed by 5 bases and J by 7 bases, 4 bases remained unmatched. CDR3 region: CASSRQGWQPQHF. CDR3 sequence (DNA): TGTGCCAGCAGTAGACAGGGGTGGCAGCCCCAGCATTTT.

The chain is built from TRBV12-5 and TRBJ1-1; 11 positions agree with TRBD1. Unmatched junction bases numbered 8, after V lost 3 bases and J lost 2 bases. This CDR3 is built from 17 residues. Germline CDR1 and CDR2: LGHNT and FRNRAP. Here the CDR3 DNA reads TGTGCTAGTGGTTTCCACACGGACAGGGGGCGAAACACTGAAGCTTTCTTT. It yields the protein CASGFHTDRGRNTEAFF.

The V gene is TRBV21-1, the J gene TRBJ2-3; the DNA was not used to check the table's D call, TRBD2. TRBV21-1 is given as a pseudogene. The CDR3 has 16 residues. For the CDR3, the DNA is TGTGCCAGCAGCAAAGTTCGAAGAGCTCCCACAGATACGCAGTATTTT. As protein: CASSKVRRAPTDTQYF.

This chain joins TRBV19 and TRBJ1-5; no definite D call. V was pared by 1 base and J by 7 bases, with 5 bases between. Germline CDR1 reads LNHDA; CDR2 reads SQIVND (reference sequence). The CDR3 length is 12 residues. The CDR3 loop is CASSIGVQPQHF. The CDR3 DNA follows: TGTGCCAGTAGTATAGGGGTCCAGCCCCAGCATTTT.

The chain uses TRBV7-7 and TRBJ2-2; 9 bases align to TRBD2. Germline trimming cut 4 bases from V and 6 bases from J; bases unmatched to any gene: 6. The CDR3 totals 15 residues. Germline CDR1 and CDR2: SSHAT and FNYEAQ (reference sequence). The CDR3 nucleotides read TGTGCCAGCAGCTCCCCCAGCGGGAGGCCCGGGGAGCTGTTTTTT. Translating it yields CASSSPSGRPGELFF.

This rearrangement joins TRBV27 to TRBJ1-1; D not resolved. Trimming cost V 1 base and J 2 bases, with 8 bases left between them. CDR3 length: 14 amino acids. Per germline, CDR1 MNHEY and CDR2 SMNVEV (reference sequence). CDR3 coding DNA: TGTGCCAGCAGTTTATTGGGCCTTAACACTGAAGCTTTCTTT. Translation gives CASSLLGLNTEAFF.

This clone was seen a single time. The rearrangement joins TRBV28 to TRBJ2-1; 7 bases line up with TRBD1. CDR3 size: 13 residues. J gave up 3 bases and V 6 bases, and 2 bases lay outside the gene matches. Germline CDR1 reads MDHEN; CDR2 reads SYDVKM. The DNA of the CDR3 is TGTGCCAGCAGGGGACAGCACTACAATGAGCAGTTCTTC. This sequence encodes CASRGQHYNEQFF.

V and J are TRBV7-9 and TRBJ1-6, with D possibly TRBD1 on 6 matching bases. This CDR3 has 18 residues. CDR1 and CDR2 from the germline V gene are SEHNR and FQNEAQ (reference sequence). V dropped 4 bases and J dropped 0 bases, with 16 bases sitting between them. CDR3 region: CASSSWTAGSSYNSPLHF. CDR3 nucleotides: TGTGCCAGCAGCTCCTGGACAGCCGGGAGCTCCTATAATTCACCCCTCCACTTT.

This chain uses TRBV5-4 with TRBJ2-3, with 16 bases aligning to TRBD2. In germline, CDR1 is SGHNT, CDR2 YYREEE (reference sequence). CDR3 size: 16 residues. J gave up 4 bases and V 4 bases, and 3 bases lay outside the gene matches. The DNA of the CDR3 is TGTGCCAGCAGCGCCGGGACTAGCGGGGGGGCAGATACGCAGTATTTT. Its protein product is CASSAGTSGGADTQYF.

V usage is TRBV13 and J usage is TRBJ1-2; D is possibly TRBD1 (5 bases). V was shortened by 5 bases and J by 3 bases, with 13 bases between the two germline ends. Germline values: CDR1 PRHDT, CDR2 FYEKMQ (reference sequence). CDR3 length equals 14 residues. As DNA, the CDR3 is TGTGCCAGCAGCGACCGGGGGAGTGACTATGGCTACACCTTC. Amino acids: CASSDRGSDYGYTF.

The rearrangement joins TRBV7-3 to TRBJ2-1; 7 nucleotides line up with TRBD2. This CDR3 has 14 residues. The V and J ends lost 8 bases and 0 bases, in that order; junction bases with no gene match: 4. CDR1 is SGHTA, CDR2 FQGTGA, per germline. CDR3 DNA: TGTGCCAGCTGGGGGGGAAGCTCCTACAATGAGCAGTTCTTC. Translation: CASWGGSSYNEQFF.

The chain couples TRBV5-1 to TRBJ2-3, with 12 bases aligning to TRBD2. The V segment lost 3 bases and the J segment 3 bases; nucleotides outside the gene matches: 2. Per the germline V gene, CDR1 is SGHRS and CDR2 is YFSETQ. CDR3 size: 15 residues. DNA for the CDR3: TGCGCCAGCAGCTACGGACTAGCGGGGACAGATACGCAGTATTTT. Its protein product is CASSYGLAGTDTQYF.